These T cell receptor beta chains were read from a single sample in a study of vaccination and CD4 T cells after COVID-19. Their antigens remain unidentified. TCRdb re-called the PCR reads through MiXCR, storing one row per CDR3 protein. The sample lists thousands of distinct CDR3 sequences, 28% occurring once. The sample comprised CD4+ T cells from blood, cultured in vitro. Receptor source: a human donor in good health. The CDR3 runs from the conserved cysteine through the conserved F or W. Each record gives: D gene, V gene, CDR3 length, clone size, J gene, CDR3 DNA, CDR3 protein. The D gene is left open where the match is weak. For some rows the clone size is stated as once, few or many, or as a class when expanded; others skip it.

TRBD2	TRBV7-2	15	.	TRBJ2-7	TGTGCCAGCAGCTCCGGAGCGGGAGTTCGGGGAGAGCAGTACTTC	CASSSGAGVRGEQYF
TRBD1	TRBV4-2	15	once	TRBJ1-1	TGTGCCAGCAGCAAACTACAGGGGATGAACACTGAAGCTTTCTTT	CASSKLQGMNTEAFF
.	TRBV28	14	once	TRBJ2-7	TGTGCCAGCAGTTTAAGCGGCGACCGCTACGAGCAGTACTTC	CASSLSGDRYEQYF
.	TRBV7-9	14	.	TRBJ2-3	TGTGCCAGCAGCGGAGCAGGGTCCGAGGGGGTGCAGTATTTT	CASSGAGSEGVQYF
.	TRBV20-1	13	.	TRBJ2-7	TGCAGTGCTTTCCACCCCGGGAGCTACGAGCAGTACTTC	CSAFHPGSYEQYF
.	TRBV6-5	15	.	TRBJ1-1	TGTGCCAGCAGTTACGCCCCGGGGGAGAACACTGAAGCTTTCTTT	CASSYAPGENTEAFF
TRBD2	TRBV20-1	17	few	TRBJ2-7	TGCAGTGCTAGAGATTTCAGGGCTAGCGGGACGGCCTACGAGCAGTACTTC	CSARDFRASGTAYEQYF
TRBD1	TRBV3-1	15	.	TRBJ1-1	TGTGCCAGCGCTATGAGGGGACAGGGAAACACTGAAGCTTTCTTT	CASAMRGQGNTEAFF
.	TRBV2	17	.	TRBJ2-1	TGTGCCAGCACTAAGGACATCCTAAGTGGCTCCTACAATGAGCAGTTCTTC	CASTKDILSGSYNEQFF
.	TRBV20-1	13	few	TRBJ1-5	TGCAGTGCTAGTAGAGGAGGGCGCCAGCCCCAGCATTTT	CSASRGGRQPQHF
.	TRBV7-3	15	few	TRBJ2-3	TGTGCCAGCAGCTTATTCGGGAGTGGCACAGATACGCAGTATTTT	CASSLFGSGTDTQYF
.	TRBV20-1	14	.	TRBJ2-7	TGCAGTGCTAGAGATGAGGCGGGAACTGGGGAGCAGTACTTC	CSARDEAGTGEQYF
TRBD1	TRBV10-3	14	.	TRBJ2-7	TGTGCCGCCTCAGCCGTGGGACAGTCCTACGAGCAGTACTTC	CAASAVGQSYEQYF
TRBD2	TRBV28	14	few	TRBJ2-7	TGTGCCAGCGGATCAGCGGGAGAAGGGGTCGAGCAGTACTTC	CASGSAGEGVEQYF
TRBD2	TRBV7-3	18	.	TRBJ2-3	TGTGCCAGCAGCTTAATGGCTAGCGGGAGGCTGAGGGCAGATACGCAGTATTTT	CASSLMASGRLRADTQYF
.	TRBV4-3	22	.	TRBJ2-7	TGCGCCAGCAGCCTCGACAGGGATTCCTTCGAGGGCGGGAGGAGGACTACGAACGAGCAGTACTTC	CASSLDRDSFEGGRRTTNEQYF
.	TRBV6-1	15	.	TRBJ1-1	TGTGCCAGCAGTCCTCTGGGGGCCCCGAACACTGAAGCTTTCTTT	CASSPLGAPNTEAFF
.	TRBV6-1	13	few	TRBJ2-3	TGTGCCAGCAGTGAACAGCCTGCGGATACGCAGTATTTT	CASSEQPADTQYF
.	TRBV18	16	few	TRBJ2-3	TGTGCCAGCTCACCATGGCCCAAGCGGGTCACAGATACGCAGTATTTT	CASSPWPKRVTDTQYF
.	TRBV12-3/TRBV12-4	14	.	TRBJ2-7	TGTGCCAGCAGTTTAGCGGAGGGGGGGTACGAGCAGTACTTC	CASSLAEGGYEQYF
.	TRBV11-1	14	few	TRBJ2-3	TGTGCCAGCAGCTTTCGACAGTCCACAGATACGCAGTATTTT	CASSFRQSTDTQYF
.	TRBV6-2/TRBV6-3	14	.	TRBJ2-5	TGTGCCAGCAGTTACTCTAGGGGCCAAGAGACCCAGTACTTC	CASSYSRGQETQYF
.	TRBV19	14	.	TRBJ2-2	TGTGCCAGTAGTATGGGGGGGAACACCGGGGAGCTGTTTTTT	CASSMGGNTGELFF
TRBD2	TRBV7-8	16	.	TRBJ2-3	TGTGCCAGCAGCTTAGCCTTAGCGGGAGGGCCGGGTACGCAGTATTTT	CASSLALAGGPGTQYF
TRBD2	TRBV6-1	16	.	TRBJ2-3	TGTGCCAGCAGTACCGGACTAGCGGGAGGACAAGATACGCAGTATTTT	CASSTGLAGGQDTQYF
TRBD2	TRBV5-1	17	.	TRBJ2-5	TGCGCCAGCAGCACCACTAGCGGGAAGCCTCATCAAGAGACCCAGTACTTC	CASSTTSGKPHQETQYF
.	TRBV18	15	.	TRBJ1-5	TGTGCCAGCTCACCGGACTACGATCGAAATCAGCCCCAGCATTTT	CASSPDYDRNQPQHF
.	TRBV12-3/TRBV12-4	14	few	TRBJ1-2	TGTGCCAGCAGTCCTAACCGACAGGTTTATGGCTACACCTTC	CASSPNRQVYGYTF
.	TRBV6-5	13	few	TRBJ1-1	TGTGCCAGCAGTTACTCGGCTCACACTGAAGCTTTCTTT	CASSYSAHTEAFF
TRBD1	TRBV5-6	18	.	TRBJ1-1	TGTGCCAGCAGCCACCCGACAGGGAAGAGTGGGGTTCGGACTGAAGCTTTCTTT	CASSHPTGKSGVRTEAFF
.	TRBV7-9	12	few	TRBJ1-3	TGTGCCAGCAGCTTAGGGCAAAACACCATATATTTT	CASSLGQNTIYF